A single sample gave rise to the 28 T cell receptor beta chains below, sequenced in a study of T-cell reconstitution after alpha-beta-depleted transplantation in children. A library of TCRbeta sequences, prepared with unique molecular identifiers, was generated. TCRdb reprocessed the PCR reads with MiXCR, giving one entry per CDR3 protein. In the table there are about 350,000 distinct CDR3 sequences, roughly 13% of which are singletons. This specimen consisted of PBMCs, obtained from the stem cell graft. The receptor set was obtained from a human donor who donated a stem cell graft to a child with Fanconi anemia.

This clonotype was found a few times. For the CDR3, the DNA is TGTGCCAGCAGGCAATTGCAGGGGTCTAGCTCCTACAATGAGCAGTTCTTC. Translation: CASRQLQGSSSYNEQFF. This sequence joins TRBV6-1 and TRBJ2-1; a possible D gene is TRBD1 (6 bases). Germline V lookup: CDR1 MNHNS, CDR2 SASEGT. V was trimmed by 6 bases and J by 0 bases, leaving 18 bases between them. The CDR3 has 17 amino acids.

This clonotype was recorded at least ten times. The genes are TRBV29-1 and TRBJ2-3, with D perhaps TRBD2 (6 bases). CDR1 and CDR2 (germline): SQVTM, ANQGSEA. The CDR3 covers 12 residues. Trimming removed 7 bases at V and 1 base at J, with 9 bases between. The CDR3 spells CSGGLRTDTQYF. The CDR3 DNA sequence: TGCAGCGGGGGACTCCGCACAGATACGCAGTATTTT.

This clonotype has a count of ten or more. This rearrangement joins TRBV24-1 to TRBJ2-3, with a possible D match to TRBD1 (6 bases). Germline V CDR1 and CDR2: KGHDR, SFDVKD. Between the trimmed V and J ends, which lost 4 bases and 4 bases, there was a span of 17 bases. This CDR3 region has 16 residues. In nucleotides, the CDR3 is TGTGCCACCAGTGACCCTCGACAGGTTCCCCCAGATACGCAGTATTTT. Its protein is CATSDPRQVPPDTQYF.

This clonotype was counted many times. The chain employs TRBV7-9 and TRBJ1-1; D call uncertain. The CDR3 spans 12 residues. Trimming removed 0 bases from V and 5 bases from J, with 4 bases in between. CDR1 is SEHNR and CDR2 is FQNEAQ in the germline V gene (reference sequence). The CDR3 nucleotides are TGTGCCAGCAGCTTAGCGCCGACTGAAGCTTTCTTT. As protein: CASSLAPTEAFF. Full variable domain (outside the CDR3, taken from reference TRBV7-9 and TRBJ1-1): DTGVSQNPRHKITKRGQNVTFRCDPISEHNRLYWYRQTLGQGPEFLTYFQNEAQLEKSRLLSDRFSAERPKGSFSTLEIQRTEQGDSAMYLCASSLAPTEAFFGQGTRLTVV.

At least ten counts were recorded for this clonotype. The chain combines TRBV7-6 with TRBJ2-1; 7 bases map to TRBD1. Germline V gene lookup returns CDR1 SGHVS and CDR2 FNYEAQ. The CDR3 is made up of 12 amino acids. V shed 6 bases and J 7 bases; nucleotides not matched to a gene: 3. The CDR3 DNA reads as TGTGCCAGCAGTCAGACAGGGAATGAGCAGTTCTTC. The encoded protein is CASSQTGNEQFF. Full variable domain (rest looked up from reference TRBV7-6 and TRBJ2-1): GAGVSQSPRYKVTKRGQDVALRCDPISGHVSLYWYRQALGQGPEFLTYFNYEAQQDKSGLPNDRFSAERPEGSISTLTIQRTEQRDSAMYRCASSQTGNEQFFGPGTRLTVL.

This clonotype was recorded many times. The CDR3 protein is CSVNWGGSTDTQYF. Here the CDR3 DNA reads TGCAGCGTGAATTGGGGGGGAAGCACAGATACGCAGTATTTT. The V call is TRBV29-1, the J call TRBJ2-3; 7 nucleotides align to TRBD2. The length of the CDR3 is 14 residues. Germline V gene sequence: CDR1 SQVTM, CDR2 ANQGSEA. V shed 6 bases and J 0 bases; nucleotides not matched to a gene: 6.

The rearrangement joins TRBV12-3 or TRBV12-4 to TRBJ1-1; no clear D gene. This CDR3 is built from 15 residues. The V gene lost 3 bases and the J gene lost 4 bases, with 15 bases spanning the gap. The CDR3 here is CASSFGGRRGTEAFF. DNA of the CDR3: TGTGCCAGCAGTTTCGGTGGTAGACGGGGCACTGAAGCTTTCTTT.

CDR3 loop: CASSQVGSTSGYSNEQFF. CDR3 sequence (DNA): TGCGCCAGCAGCCAAGTTGGCTCCACTAGCGGGTACTCCAATGAGCAGTTCTTC. The rearrangement links TRBV4-3 to TRBJ2-1, with 9 bases aligning to TRBD2. With V trimmed by 1 base and J by 6 bases, 13 bases remained unmatched. This CDR3 has 18 residues. The V gene's germline CDR1 is LGHNA and CDR2 YSLEER.

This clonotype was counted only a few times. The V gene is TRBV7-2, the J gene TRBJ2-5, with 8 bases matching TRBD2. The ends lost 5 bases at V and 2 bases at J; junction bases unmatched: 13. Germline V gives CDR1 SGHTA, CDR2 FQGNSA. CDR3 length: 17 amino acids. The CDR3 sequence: CASSRLSLAGGQETQYF. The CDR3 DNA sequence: TGTGCCAGCAGCCGTCTGAGTTTGGCGGGGGGACAAGAGACCCAGTACTTC.

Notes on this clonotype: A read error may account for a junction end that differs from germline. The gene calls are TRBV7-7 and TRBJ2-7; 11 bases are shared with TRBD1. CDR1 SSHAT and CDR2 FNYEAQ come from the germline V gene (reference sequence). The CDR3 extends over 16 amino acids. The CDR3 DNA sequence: TGTGCTAGCAGCCCCGGGACCGGACAGGGGGCAAACGAGCAGTACTTC. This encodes CASSPGTGQGANEQYF. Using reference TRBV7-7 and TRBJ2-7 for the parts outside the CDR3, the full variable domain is GAGVSQSPRYKVTKRGQDVTLRCDPISSHATLYWYQQALGQGPEFLTYFNYEAQPDKSGLPSDRFSAERPEGSISTLTIQRTEQRDSAMYRCASSPGTGQGANEQYFGPGTRLTVT.

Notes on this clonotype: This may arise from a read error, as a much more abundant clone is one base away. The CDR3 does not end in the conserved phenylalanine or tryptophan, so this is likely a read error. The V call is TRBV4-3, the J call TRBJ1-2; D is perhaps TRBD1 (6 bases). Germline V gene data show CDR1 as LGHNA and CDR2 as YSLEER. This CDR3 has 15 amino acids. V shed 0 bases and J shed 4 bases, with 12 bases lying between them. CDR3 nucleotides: TGCGCCAGCAGCCAAGAAGGCCAGGGGATCTATGGCTACACCTGC. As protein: CASSQEGQGIYGYTC.

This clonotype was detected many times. As DNA, the CDR3 is TGCGCCAGCAGCTCAGGGACTAGCACTTACACAGATACGCAGTATTTT. Amino acid sequence: CASSSGTSTYTDTQYF. This chain connects TRBV5-1 to TRBJ2-3, with 9 nucleotides matching TRBD2. V trimming: 3 bases; J trimming: 2 bases; junction bases outside the gene matches: 7. The CDR3 spans 16 residues. Germline CDR1 reads SGHRS; CDR2 reads YFSETQ. The entire variable domain, with the rest obtained from reference TRBV5-1 and TRBJ2-3, is as follows: KAGVTQTPRYLIKTRGQQVTLSCSPISGHRSVSWYQQTPGQGLQFLFEYFSETQRNKGNFPGRFSGRQFSNSRSEMNVSTLELGDSALYLCASSSGTSTYTDTQYFGPGTRLTVL.

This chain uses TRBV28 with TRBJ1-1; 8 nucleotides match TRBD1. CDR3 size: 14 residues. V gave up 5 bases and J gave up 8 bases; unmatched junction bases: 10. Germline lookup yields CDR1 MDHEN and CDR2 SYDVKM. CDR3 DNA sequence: TGTGCCAGCAGTGAGACTTACAGGGGGTCCGAAGCTTTCTTT. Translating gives CASSETYRGSEAFF. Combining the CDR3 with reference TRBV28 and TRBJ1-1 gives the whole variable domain DVKVTQSSRYLVKRTGEKVFLECVQDMDHENMFWYRQDPGLGLRLIYFSYDVKMKEKGDIPEGYSVSREKKERFSLILESASTNQTSMYLCASSETYRGSEAFFGQGTRLTVV.

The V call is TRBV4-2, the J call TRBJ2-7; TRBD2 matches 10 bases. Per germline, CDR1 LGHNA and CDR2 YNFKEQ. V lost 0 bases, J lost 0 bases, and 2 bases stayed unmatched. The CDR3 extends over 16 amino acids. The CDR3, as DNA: TGTGCCAGCAGCCAAGATCCTAGCGGGGGCTCCTACGAGCAGTACTTC. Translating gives CASSQDPSGGSYEQYF.

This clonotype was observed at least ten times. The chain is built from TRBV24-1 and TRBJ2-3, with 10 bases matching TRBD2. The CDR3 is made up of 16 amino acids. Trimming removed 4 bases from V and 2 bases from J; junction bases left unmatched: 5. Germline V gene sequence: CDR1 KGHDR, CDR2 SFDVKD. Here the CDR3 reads CATSDRTSGDTDTQYF. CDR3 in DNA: TGTGCCACCAGTGACCGGACTAGCGGCGACACAGATACGCAGTATTTT.

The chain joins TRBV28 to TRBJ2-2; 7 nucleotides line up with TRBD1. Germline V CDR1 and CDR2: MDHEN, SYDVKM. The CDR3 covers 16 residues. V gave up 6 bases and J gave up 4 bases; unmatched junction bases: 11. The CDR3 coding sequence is TGTGCCAGCAGCCTATATACAGGGGCATCCACCGGGGAGCTGTTTTTT. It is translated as CASSLYTGASTGELFF. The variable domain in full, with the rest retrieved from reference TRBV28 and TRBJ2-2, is DVKVTQSSRYLVKRTGEKVFLECVQDMDHENMFWYRQDPGLGLRLIYFSYDVKMKEKGDIPEGYSVSREKKERFSLILESASTNQTSMYLCASSLYTGASTGELFFGEGSRLTVL.

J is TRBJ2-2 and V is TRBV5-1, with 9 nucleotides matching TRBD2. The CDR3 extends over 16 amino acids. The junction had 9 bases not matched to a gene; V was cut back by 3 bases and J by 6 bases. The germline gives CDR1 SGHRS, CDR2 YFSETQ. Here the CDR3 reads CASSSFLAGSSGELFF. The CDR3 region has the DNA TGCGCCAGCAGCTCCTTCCTAGCGGGGTCCTCCGGGGAGCTGTTTTTT.

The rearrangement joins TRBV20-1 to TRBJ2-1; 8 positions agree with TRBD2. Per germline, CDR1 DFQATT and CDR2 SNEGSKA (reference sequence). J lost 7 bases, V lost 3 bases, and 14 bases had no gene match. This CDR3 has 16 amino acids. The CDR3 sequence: CSASSPRGALGNEQFF. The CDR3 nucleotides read TGCAGTGCTAGTTCCCCGCGGGGGGCCTTGGGGAATGAGCAGTTCTTC.

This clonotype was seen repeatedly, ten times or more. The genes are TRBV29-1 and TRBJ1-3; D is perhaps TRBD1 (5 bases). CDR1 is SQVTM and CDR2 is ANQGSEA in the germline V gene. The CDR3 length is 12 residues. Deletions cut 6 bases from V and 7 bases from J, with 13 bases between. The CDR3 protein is CSVQDEGNTIYF. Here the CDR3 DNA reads TGCAGCGTCCAGGATGAGGGGAACACCATATATTTT. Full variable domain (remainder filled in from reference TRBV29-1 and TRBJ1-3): SAVISQKPSRDICQRGTSLTIQCQVDSQVTMMFWYRQQPGQSLTLIATANQGSEATYESGFVIDKFPISRPNLTFSTLTVSNMSPEDSSIYLCSVQDEGNTIYFGEGSWLTVV.

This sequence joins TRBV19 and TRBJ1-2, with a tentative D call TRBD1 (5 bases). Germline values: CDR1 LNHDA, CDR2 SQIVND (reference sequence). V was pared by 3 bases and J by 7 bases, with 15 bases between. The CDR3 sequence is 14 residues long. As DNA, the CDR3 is TGTGCCAGTAGTATGTGGGGCACCAACGGTGGCTACACCTTC. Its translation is CASSMWGTNGGYTF.

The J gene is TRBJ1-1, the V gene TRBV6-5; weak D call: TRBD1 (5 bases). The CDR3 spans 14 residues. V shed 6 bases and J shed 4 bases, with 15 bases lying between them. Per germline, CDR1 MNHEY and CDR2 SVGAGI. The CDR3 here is CASSPRGPGTEAFF. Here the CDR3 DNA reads TGTGCCAGCAGCCCGCGGGGCCCAGGCACTGAAGCTTTCTTT.

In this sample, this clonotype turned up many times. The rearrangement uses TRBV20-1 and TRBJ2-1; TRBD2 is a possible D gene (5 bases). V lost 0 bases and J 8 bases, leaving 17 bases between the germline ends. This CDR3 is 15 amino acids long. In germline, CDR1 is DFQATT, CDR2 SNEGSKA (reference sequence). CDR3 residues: CSARDPRRAGDEQFF. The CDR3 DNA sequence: TGCAGTGCTAGAGATCCCCGGCGGGCTGGGGATGAGCAGTTCTTC.

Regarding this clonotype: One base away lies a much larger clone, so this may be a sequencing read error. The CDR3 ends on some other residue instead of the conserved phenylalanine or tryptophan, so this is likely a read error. Here the CDR3 DNA reads TGCGCCAGCAGGATGACAGGGAGCTCCTACAATGAGCAGTTCTAC. It specifies CASRMTGSSYNEQFY. The chain couples TRBV5-1 to TRBJ2-1, with 7 nucleotides matching TRBD1. J lost 0 bases, V lost 5 bases, and 5 bases had no gene match. The CDR3 spans 15 residues. CDR1 is SGHRS and CDR2 is YFSETQ in the germline V gene.

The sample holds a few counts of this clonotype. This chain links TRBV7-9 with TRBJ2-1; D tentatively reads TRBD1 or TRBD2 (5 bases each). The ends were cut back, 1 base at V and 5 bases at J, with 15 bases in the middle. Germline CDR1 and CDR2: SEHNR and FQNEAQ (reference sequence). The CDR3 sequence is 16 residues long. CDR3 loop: CASSLGDGRLDNEQFF. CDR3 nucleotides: TGTGCCAGCAGCTTAGGGGACGGCCGTTTAGACAATGAGCAGTTCTTC.

CDR3 amino acids: CATSRGQPNIQYF. The CDR3 DNA reads as TGTGCCACCAGCAGAGGACAGCCAAACATTCAGTACTTC. J is TRBJ2-4 and V is TRBV15; maybe TRBD1 (5 bases). This CDR3 is built from 13 residues. V lost 1 base and J lost 6, with 7 bases in between. Germline CDR1 and CDR2: LNHNV and YYDKDF (reference sequence).

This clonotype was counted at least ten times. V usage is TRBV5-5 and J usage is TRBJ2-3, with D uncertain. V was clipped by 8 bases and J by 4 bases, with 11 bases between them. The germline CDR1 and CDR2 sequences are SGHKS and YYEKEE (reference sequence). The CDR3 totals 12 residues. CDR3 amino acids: CASRVRADTQYF. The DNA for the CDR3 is TGTGCCAGTAGGGTCCGGGCAGATACGCAGTATTTT. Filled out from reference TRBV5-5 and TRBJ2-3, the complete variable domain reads DAGVTQSPTHLIKTRGQQVTLRCSPISGHKSVSWYQQVLGQGPQFIFQYYEKEERGRGNFPDRFSARQFPNYSSELNVNALLLGDSALYLCASRVRADTQYFGPGTRLTVL.

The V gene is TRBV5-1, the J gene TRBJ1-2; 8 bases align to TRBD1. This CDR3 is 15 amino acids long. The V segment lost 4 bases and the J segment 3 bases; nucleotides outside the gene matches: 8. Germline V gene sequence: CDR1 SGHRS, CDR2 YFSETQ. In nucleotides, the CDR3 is TGCGCCAGCAGCCCGCTAACAGGGGGTGACTATGGCTACACCTTC. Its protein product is CASSPLTGGDYGYTF.

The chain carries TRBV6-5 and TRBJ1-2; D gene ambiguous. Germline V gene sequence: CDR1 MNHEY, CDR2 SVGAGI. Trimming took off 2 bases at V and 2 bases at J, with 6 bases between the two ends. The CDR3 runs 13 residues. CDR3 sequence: CASSYSRNYGYTF. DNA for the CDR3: TGTGCCAGCAGTTACAGCAGGAACTATGGCTACACCTTC.